The 11 T cell receptor beta chains presented below share a single source sample, sequenced in a study of PD-L1 blockade in urothelial cancer. Method: immunoSEQ multiplex PCR; TCRdb's copy keeps in-frame clones and lacks some. The sample consists of about 110,000 clones, 70% to 85% of them appearing once. Sequenced material: PBMCs, taken around atezolizumab (anti-PD-L1) treatment. Receptors were obtained from a man aged 45-65 years with urothelial cancer.

The chain links TRBV5-6 to TRBJ2-1, with 7 bases identical to TRBD2. CDR3 size: 15 residues. V shed 1 base, J shed 6 bases, and the junction held 7 bases outside the gene matches. CDR1 is SGHDT and CDR2 is YYEEEE in the germline V gene. The CDR3 here is CASSLSTPGGNEQFF. The CDR3 bases are TGTGCCAGCAGCTTGAGCACTCCGGGGGGCAATGAGCAGTTCTTC.

The V and J genes are TRBV6-6 and TRBJ2-7; TRBD1 agrees at 9 bases. This CDR3 has 13 residues. Germline CDR1 MNHNY, CDR2 SVGAGI (reference sequence). Trimming removed 6 bases from V and 4 bases from J; junction bases left unmatched: 4. The CDR3 reads CASRTQGAYEQYF. CDR3 DNA sequence: TGTGCCAGCAGAACACAGGGGGCTTACGAGCAGTACTTC.

CDR3: CASSLALNYGYTF. The DNA of the CDR3 is TGTGCCAGCAGTTTAGCACTTAACTATGGCTACACCTTC. The chain couples TRBV28 to TRBJ1-2, with D unclear. The germline V and J ends were trimmed by 2 bases and 1 base, with 5 bases remaining between them. Per germline, CDR1 MDHEN and CDR2 SYDVKM. The CDR3 loop spans 13 amino acids.

V and J are TRBV6-1 and TRBJ1-1; possibly TRBD1 for D (6 bases). Trimming left V 1 base short and J 1 base short, with 16 bases between. This CDR3 is 17 amino acids long. Germline V gene data show CDR1 as MNHNS and CDR2 as SASEGT. The CDR3 reads CASSEEIGGRANTEAFF. Written as DNA, the CDR3 is TGTGCCAGCAGTGAAGAAATCGGGGGGCGTGCGAACACTGAAGCTTTCTTT.

This clone was seen just once. The chain has TRBV20-1 and TRBJ2-4, with 7 bases matching TRBD1. Germline-derived CDR1 and CDR2 are DFQATT and SNEGSKA (reference sequence). The CDR3 length is 11 residues. The CDR3 DNA reads as TGCAGCCCGGGACAGCCGGGCATTCAGTACTTC. Protein product: CSPGQPGIQYF.

This clone has more than one count but fewer than ten. The gene calls are TRBV13 and TRBJ1-1, with 8 bases identical to TRBD1. Per germline, CDR1 PRHDT and CDR2 FYEKMQ (reference sequence). The CDR3 runs to 15 residues. J was trimmed by 5 bases and V by 3 bases; bases with no gene match: 8. This CDR3 reads CASSFFGRGQTEAFF. CDR3 DNA: TGTGCCAGCAGCTTTTTCGGCAGGGGGCAGACTGAAGCTTTCTTT.

The chain employs TRBV7-2 and TRBJ2-7, with a weak D call TRBD1 (6 bases). In germline, CDR1 is SGHTA, CDR2 FQGNSA. V lost 6 bases to trimming and J lost 2 bases, with 11 bases between them. The CDR3 has 13 residues. In DNA, the CDR3 is TGTGCCAGCAGAATAACAGGGACCTACGAGCAGTACTTC. It translates to CASRITGTYEQYF.

The chain carries TRBV11-2 and TRBJ2-7; the match to TRBD1 covers 7 bases. CDR1 and CDR2 from the germline V gene are SGHAT and FQNNGV. The CDR3 sequence is 18 residues long. Trimming took 0 bases from V and 6 from J; bases not matched to a gene: 17. The CDR3 reads CASSLDNRGSGGGGEQYF. The CDR3 bases are TGTGCCAGCAGCTTAGATAACAGGGGATCCGGTGGTGGTGGCGAGCAGTACTTC.

V is TRBV16 and J is TRBJ1-1; 8 positions match TRBD1. V lost 1 base to trimming and J lost 4 bases; unmatched junction nucleotides: 5. Germline CDR1 KGHSY, CDR2 FQNENV. The CDR3 contains 15 residues. In nucleotides, the CDR3 is TGTGCCAGCAGCCAATTAGCGACAGGGGTCACTGAAGCTTTCTTT. Its protein is CASSQLATGVTEAFF.

The chain couples TRBV30 to TRBJ2-2; 11 bases line up with TRBD2. The V segment lost 2 bases and the J segment 8 bases; nucleotides outside the gene matches: 16. Per the germline V gene, CDR1 is GTSNPN and CDR2 is SVGIG (reference sequence). The CDR3 sequence is 18 residues long. The CDR3 DNA follows: TGTGCCTGGAGTCGTAAGGGTAGCGGGAGGGTGACTTCGGGGGAGCTGTTTTTT. As protein: CAWSRKGSGRVTSGELFF.

The V gene is TRBV28, the J gene TRBJ1-2, with D perhaps TRBD1 (5 bases). Germline CDR1 and CDR2: MDHEN and SYDVKM. The V gene lost 6 bases and the J gene lost 9 bases, with 17 bases spanning the gap. CDR3 length: 13 amino acids. CDR3 residues: CASRGHGSERYTF. DNA of the CDR3: TGTGCCAGCAGAGGACACGGGAGTGAACGCTACACCTTC.